Listed here is a single T cell receptor (beta chain). The sample belongs to a study of cytomegalovirus exposure and HLA in healthy donors. Use of 60 Vbeta and 13 Jbeta primers characterized the PCR. The table came from immunoSEQ multiplex PCR; TCRdb's copy has only in-frame clones and leaves some out. The sample has tens of thousands of clones. The germline CDR1 and CDR2 sequences are SGHTA and FQGNSA. The V gene lost 0 bases and the J gene lost 6 bases, with 12 bases spanning the gap. This CDR3 contains 14 residues. The sequence came from a woman between 40 and 50 years old in good health and CMV-seronegative. The chain couples TRBV7-2 to TRBJ2-7; possibly TRBD1 for D (5 bases). Specimen: PBMCs. The CDR3 sequence is CASSLAVRDSEQYF. The CDR3 DNA sequence: TGTGCCAGCAGCTTAGCTGTCAGGGATTCCGAGCAGTACTTC.